This T cell receptor (beta chain) appears in the sequencing data of a study of blood T cell repertoires in COVID-19. Study-wide context: PBMCs, B-cell-depleted T cells, or T cells were the source of the cDNA or gDNA that made up the material.

Authors' processing steps: Reference gene primers were amplified, and this amplification served to estimate nucleated cell counts. The data were produced by immunoSEQ multiplex PCR, yet TCRdb's version contains in-frame clones alone and is incomplete. The D gene and trimming were derived from the DNA, and the V and J assignments and clone size from that table. The repertoire includes more than 70,000 clones, approximately 90% of them detected once, and under 10% sits in the top ten. Trimming removed 0 bases at V and 0 bases at J, with 5 bases between. Germline V gene data show CDR1 as GTSNPN and CDR2 as SVGIG (reference sequence). The CDR3 has 13 residues.

The clonotype was recovered from a man between 45 and 60 years old with acute or convalescent COVID-19. Sequencing input: peripheral blood. V gene TRBV30 combines with J gene TRBJ1-1; no reliable D call. This chain's CDR3 is CAWSVQMNTEAFF. The DNA of the CDR3 is TGTGCCTGGAGTGTACAGATGAACACTGAAGCTTTCTTT.